The clone carrying this TCR beta chain appeared once. The antigen remains unidentified. Cells designated naive CD8 were CD45RO-negative and were positively selected for CCR7, with terminally differentiated effector memory CD45RA+ cells excluded. The length of the CDR3 is 15 residues. The V and J ends lost 2 bases and 4 bases respectively, with 14 bases between them. Germline V gives CDR1 MNHNS, CDR2 SASEGT. Method: immunoSEQ multiplex PCR; TCRdb's copy keeps in-frame clones and lacks some. The table has millions of clones, around 93% seen once; the top ten hold 1.7%. This sample was taken from a study of shared clonotypes between healthy human individuals. Regarding the study as a whole: A handful of donors showed sharing of approximately 5% of naive CD4 clonotypes.

The sequenced sample was naive CD8+ T cells from PBMCs. The rearrangement joins TRBV6-1 to TRBJ1-2, with D possibly TRBD1 on 6 matching bases. The TCR comes from a man aged 18 to 29 in good health. Some clones in this sample may be carry-over from other donors' samples. CDR3 residues: CASSEMVGGGYGYTF. The DNA of the CDR3 is TGTGCCAGCAGTGAAATGGTAGGGGGGGGCTATGGCTACACCTTC.